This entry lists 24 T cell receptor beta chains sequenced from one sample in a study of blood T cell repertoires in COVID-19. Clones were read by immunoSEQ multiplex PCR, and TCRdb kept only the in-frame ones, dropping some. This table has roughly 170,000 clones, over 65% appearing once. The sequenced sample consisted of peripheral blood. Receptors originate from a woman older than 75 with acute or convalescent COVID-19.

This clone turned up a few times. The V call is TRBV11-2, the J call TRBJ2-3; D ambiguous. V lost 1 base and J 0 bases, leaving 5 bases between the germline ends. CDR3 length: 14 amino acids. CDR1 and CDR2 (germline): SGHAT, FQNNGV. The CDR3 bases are TGTGCCAGCAGCTTAGGAGCCAGCACAGATACGCAGTATTTT. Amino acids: CASSLGASTDTQYF.

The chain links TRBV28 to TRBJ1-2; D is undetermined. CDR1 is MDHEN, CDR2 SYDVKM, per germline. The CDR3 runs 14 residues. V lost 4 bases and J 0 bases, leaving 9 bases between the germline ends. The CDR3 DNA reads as TGTGCCAGCAGTTCCCACTCTGCTAACTATGGCTACACCTTC. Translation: CASSSHSANYGYTF.

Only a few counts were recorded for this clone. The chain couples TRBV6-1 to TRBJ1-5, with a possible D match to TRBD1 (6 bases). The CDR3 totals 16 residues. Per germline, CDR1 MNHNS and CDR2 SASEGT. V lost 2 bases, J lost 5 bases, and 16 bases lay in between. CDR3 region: CASSEQGRGAYQPQHF. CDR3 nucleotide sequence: TGTGCCAGCAGTGAACAGGGCAGGGGCGCATATCAGCCCCAGCATTTT.

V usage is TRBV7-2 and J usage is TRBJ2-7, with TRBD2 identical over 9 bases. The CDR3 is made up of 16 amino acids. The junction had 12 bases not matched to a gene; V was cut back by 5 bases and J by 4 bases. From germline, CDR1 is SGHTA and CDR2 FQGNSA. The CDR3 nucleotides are TGTGCCAGCAGCCCAGGGCTTGGGCGGGAGGGGTACGAGCAGTACTTC. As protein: CASSPGLGREGYEQYF.

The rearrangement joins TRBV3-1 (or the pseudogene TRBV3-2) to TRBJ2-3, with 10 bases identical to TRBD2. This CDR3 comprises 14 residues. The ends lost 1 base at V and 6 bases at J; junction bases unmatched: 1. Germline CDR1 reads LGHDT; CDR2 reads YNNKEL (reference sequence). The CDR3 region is CASSQASGSDTQYF. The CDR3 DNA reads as TGTGCCAGCAGCCAAGCTAGCGGGAGTGATACGCAGTATTTT.

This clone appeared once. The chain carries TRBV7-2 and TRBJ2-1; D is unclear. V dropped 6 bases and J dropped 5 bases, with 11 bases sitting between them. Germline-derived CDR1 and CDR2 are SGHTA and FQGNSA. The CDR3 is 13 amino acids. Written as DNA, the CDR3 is TGTGCCAGCAGTCCAGCGAGAGACAATGAGCAGTTCTTC. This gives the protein CASSPARDNEQFF.

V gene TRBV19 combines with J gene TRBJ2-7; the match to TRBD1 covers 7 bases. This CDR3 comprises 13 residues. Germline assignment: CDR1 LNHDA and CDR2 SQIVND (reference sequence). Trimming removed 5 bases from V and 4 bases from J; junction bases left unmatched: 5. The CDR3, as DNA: TGTGCCAGTAGTGCAGACAGGGATTACGAGCAGTACTTC. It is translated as CASSADRDYEQYF.

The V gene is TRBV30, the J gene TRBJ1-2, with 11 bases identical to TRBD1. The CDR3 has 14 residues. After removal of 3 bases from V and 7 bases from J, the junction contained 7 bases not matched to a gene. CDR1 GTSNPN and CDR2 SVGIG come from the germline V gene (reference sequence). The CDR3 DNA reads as TGTGCCTGGAGCACCGGACAGGGGGCCTTTGGCTACACCTTC. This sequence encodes CAWSTGQGAFGYTF.

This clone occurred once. CDR3 sequence reads: CASSSGGQFDGAEQYF. CDR3 nucleotides: TGCGCCAGCAGCTCTGGAGGACAGTTTGATGGGGCCGAGCAGTACTTC. The V and J genes are TRBV5-1 and TRBJ2-7; a possible D gene is TRBD1 (6 bases). Germline CDR1 is SGHRS and CDR2 is YFSETQ. This CDR3 has 16 amino acids. V was pared by 3 bases and J by 6 bases, with 22 bases between.

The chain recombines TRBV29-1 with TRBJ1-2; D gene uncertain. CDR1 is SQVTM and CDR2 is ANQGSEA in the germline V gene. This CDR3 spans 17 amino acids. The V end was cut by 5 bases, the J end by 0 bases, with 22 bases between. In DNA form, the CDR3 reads TGCAGCGTTACGGCAGGCCTGATGATTAATTCTAACTATGGCTACACCTTC. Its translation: CSVTAGLMINSNYGYTF.

The CDR3 coding sequence is TGTGCCAGCAGTAGAGGACAGGGGGATATTGGAAATCAGCCCCAGCATTTT. It codes for CASSRGQGDIGNQPQHF. The chain carries TRBV6-2 or TRBV6-3 and TRBJ1-5, with 10 bases identical to TRBD1. Germline V gives CDR1 MNHEY, CDR2 SVGEGT. Trimming cost V 5 bases and J 4 bases; bases outside gene matches: 11. The CDR3 spans 17 residues.

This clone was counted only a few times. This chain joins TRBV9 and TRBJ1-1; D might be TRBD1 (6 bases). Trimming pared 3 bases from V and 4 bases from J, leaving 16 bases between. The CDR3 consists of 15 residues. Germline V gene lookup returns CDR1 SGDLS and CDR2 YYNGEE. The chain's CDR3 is CASSALGGAGTEAFF. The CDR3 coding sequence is TGTGCCAGCAGCGCCCTGGGGGGGGCGGGCACTGAAGCTTTCTTT.

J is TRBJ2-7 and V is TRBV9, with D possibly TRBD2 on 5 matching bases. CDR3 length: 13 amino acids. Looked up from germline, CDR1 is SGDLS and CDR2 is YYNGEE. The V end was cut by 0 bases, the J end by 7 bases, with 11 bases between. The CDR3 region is CASSVELGGEQYF. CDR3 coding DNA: TGTGCCAGCAGCGTAGAATTGGGCGGGGAGCAGTACTTC.

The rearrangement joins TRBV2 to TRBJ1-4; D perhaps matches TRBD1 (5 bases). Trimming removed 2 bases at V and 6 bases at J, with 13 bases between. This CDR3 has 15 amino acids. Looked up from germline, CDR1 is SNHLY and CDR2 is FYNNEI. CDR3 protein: CASSEPDIDDEKLFF. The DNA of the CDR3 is TGTGCCAGCAGTGAACCGGACATAGATGATGAAAAACTGTTTTTT.

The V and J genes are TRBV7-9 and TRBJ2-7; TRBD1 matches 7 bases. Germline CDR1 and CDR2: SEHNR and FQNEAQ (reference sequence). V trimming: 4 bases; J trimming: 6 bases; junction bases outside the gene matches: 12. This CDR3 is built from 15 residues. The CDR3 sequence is CASSSKSRDSPEQYF. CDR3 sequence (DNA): TGTGCCAGCAGCTCAAAGTCCCGGGACAGCCCCGAGCAGTACTTC.

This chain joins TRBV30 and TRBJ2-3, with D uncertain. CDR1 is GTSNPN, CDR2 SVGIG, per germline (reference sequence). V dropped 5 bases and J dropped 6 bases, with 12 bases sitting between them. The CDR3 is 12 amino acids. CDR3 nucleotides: TGTGCCTGGGAACTTAAGAGGGATACGCAGTATTTT. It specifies CAWELKRDTQYF.

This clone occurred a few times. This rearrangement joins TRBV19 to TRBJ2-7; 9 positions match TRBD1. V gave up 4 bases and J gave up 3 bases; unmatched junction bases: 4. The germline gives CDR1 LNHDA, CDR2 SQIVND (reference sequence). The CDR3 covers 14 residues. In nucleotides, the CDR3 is TGTGCCAGTAGTACGAGGGGACAGGGCTACGAGCAGTACTTC. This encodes CASSTRGQGYEQYF.

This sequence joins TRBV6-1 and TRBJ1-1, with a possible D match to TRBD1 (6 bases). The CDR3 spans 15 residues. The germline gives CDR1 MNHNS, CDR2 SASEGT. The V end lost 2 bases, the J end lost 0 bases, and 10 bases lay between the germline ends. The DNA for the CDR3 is TGTGCCAGCAGTGAATCACAGGGAATGAACACTGAAGCTTTCTTT. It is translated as CASSESQGMNTEAFF.

The DNA for the CDR3 is TGTGCCAGCAGTGATAGCGGGGAAGAGACCCAGTACTTC. The encoded protein is CASSDSGEETQYF. The V and J genes are TRBV2 and TRBJ2-5, with 8 bases matching TRBD2. Germline V gives CDR1 SNHLY, CDR2 FYNNEI. The V segment lost 3 bases and the J segment 3 bases; nucleotides outside the gene matches: 0. This CDR3 region has 13 residues.

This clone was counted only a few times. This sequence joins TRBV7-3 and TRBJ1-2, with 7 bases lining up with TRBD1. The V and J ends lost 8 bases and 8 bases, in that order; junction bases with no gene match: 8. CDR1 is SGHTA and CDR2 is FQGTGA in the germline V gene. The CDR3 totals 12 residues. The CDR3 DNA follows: TGTGCCAGCGGACCGACAGGGCTGGGCTACACCTTC. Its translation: CASGPTGLGYTF.

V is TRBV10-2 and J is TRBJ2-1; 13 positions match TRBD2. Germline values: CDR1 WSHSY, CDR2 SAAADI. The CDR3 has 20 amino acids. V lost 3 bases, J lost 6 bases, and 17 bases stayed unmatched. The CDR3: CASSESLQGGLAGMGNEQFF. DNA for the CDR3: TGCGCCAGCAGTGAATCCTTACAGGGGGGACTAGCGGGAATGGGCAATGAGCAGTTCTTC.

In nucleotides, the CDR3 is TGTGCCAGTAGAGGCCGCCGGGATCAGCCCCAGCATTTT. Its translation is CASRGRRDQPQHF. The chain couples TRBV19 to TRBJ1-5; D unresolved. CDR1 and CDR2 (germline): LNHDA, SQIVND (reference sequence). The CDR3 runs to 13 residues. The ends were cut back, 6 bases at V and 5 bases at J, with 11 bases in the middle. The complete variable domain, with remaining parts taken from reference TRBV19 and TRBJ1-5, reads DGGITQSPKYLFRKEGQNVTLSCEQNLNHDAMYWYRQDPGQGLRLIYYSQIVNDFQKGDIAEGYSVSREKKESFPLTVTSAQKNPTAFYLCASRGRRDQPQHFGDGTRLSIL.

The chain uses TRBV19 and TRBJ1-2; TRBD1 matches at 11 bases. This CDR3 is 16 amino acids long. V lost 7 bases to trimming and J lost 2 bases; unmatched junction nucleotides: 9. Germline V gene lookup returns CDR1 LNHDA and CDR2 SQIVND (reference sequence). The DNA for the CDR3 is TGTGCCAGTACCGTATCGGGGGACAGGGGGAACTATGGCTACACCTTC. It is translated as CASTVSGDRGNYGYTF.

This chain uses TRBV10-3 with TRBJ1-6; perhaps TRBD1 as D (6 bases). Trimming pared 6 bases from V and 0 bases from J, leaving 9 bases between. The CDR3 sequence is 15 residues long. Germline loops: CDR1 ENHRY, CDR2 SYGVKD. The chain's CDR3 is CAIREDSSYNSPLHF. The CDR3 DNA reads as TGTGCCATCAGGGAGGACAGCTCCTATAATTCACCCCTCCACTTT.